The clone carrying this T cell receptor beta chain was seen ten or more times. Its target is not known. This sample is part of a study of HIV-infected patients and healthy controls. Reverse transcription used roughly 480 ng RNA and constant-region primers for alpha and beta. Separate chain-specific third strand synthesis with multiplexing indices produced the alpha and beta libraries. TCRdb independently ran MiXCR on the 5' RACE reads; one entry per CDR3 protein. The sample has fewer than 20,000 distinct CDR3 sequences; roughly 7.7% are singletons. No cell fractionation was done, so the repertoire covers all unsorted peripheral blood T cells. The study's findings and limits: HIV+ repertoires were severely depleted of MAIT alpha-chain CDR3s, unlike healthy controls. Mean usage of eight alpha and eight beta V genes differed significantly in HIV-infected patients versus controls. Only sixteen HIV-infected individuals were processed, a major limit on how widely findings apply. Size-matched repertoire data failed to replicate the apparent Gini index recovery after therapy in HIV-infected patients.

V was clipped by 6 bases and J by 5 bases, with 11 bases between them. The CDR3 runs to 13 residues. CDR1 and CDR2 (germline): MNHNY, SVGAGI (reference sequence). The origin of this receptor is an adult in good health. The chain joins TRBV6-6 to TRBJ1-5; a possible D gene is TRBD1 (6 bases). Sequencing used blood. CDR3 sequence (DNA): TGTGCCAGCAGCAGGGGCGGATATCAGCCCCAGCATTTT. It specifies CASSRGGYQPQHF.